Following are 18 T cell receptor beta chains from one sample sequenced in a study of T-cell reconstitution after alpha-beta-depleted transplantation in children. This sample's TCRbeta library carried unique molecular identifier barcodes. TCRdb redid the calling of the PCR reads with MiXCR, one entry per CDR3 protein. The sample includes a few hundred thousand distinct CDR3 sequences, 25% to 30% of them seen just once. Source: PBMCs, taken before TCRalphabeta/CD19-depleted stem cell transplant. Every receptor here comes from a boy younger than two with Wiskott-Aldrich syndrome, due to receive a stem cell transplant.

The V call is TRBV7-9, the J call TRBJ1-2; D is undetermined. Germline V CDR1 and CDR2: SEHNR, FQNEAQ (reference sequence). The CDR3 length is 13 residues. The V end lost 11 bases, the J end lost 3 bases, and 16 bases lay between the germline ends. CDR3 sequence reads: CAAPGPVDYGYTF. The CDR3, as DNA: TGTGCCGCGCCTGGTCCGGTTGACTATGGCTACACCTTC. The complete variable domain, with remaining parts taken from reference TRBV7-9 and TRBJ1-2, reads DTGVSQNPRHKITKRGQNVTFRCDPISEHNRLYWYRQTLGQGPEFLTYFQNEAQLEKSRLLSDRFSAERPKGSFSTLEIQRTEQGDSAMYLCAAPGPVDYGYTFGSGTRLTVV.

The rearrangement links TRBV29-1 to TRBJ2-2; TRBD1 is a possible D gene (6 bases). Germline V gives CDR1 SQVTM, CDR2 ANQGSEA. Trimming pared 4 bases from V and 2 bases from J, leaving 17 bases between. The CDR3 is 16 residues long. CDR3 loop: CSVGGRGRVNTGELFF. CDR3 nucleotides: TGCAGCGTTGGGGGCAGGGGCCGCGTAAACACCGGGGAGCTGTTTTTT.

The V and J genes are TRBV12-3 or TRBV12-4 and TRBJ2-1; D could derive from TRBD1 or TRBD2 (5 bases each). This CDR3 contains 14 residues. V lost 7 bases, J lost 7 bases, and 17 bases lay in between. The CDR3 nucleotides read TGTGCCAGCACCTTGGATTGGGGGTTGAATGAGCAGTTCTTC. This gives the protein CASTLDWGLNEQFF.

The chain couples TRBV4-2 to TRBJ2-1; a possible D gene is TRBD2 (5 bases). This CDR3 comprises 12 residues. Trimming cost V 1 base and J 12 bases, with 10 bases left between them. The germline gives CDR1 LGHNA, CDR2 YNFKEQ. The CDR3 spells CASSQGTLGQFF. The CDR3 nucleotides are TGTGCCAGCAGCCAAGGGACTCTTGGGCAGTTCTTC.

The chain is built from TRBV5-1 and TRBJ2-1; 7 nucleotides agree with TRBD2. CDR1 is SGHRS, CDR2 YFSETQ, per germline. The length of the CDR3 is 17 residues. With 2 bases clipped from V and 0 bases from J, the junction kept 8 bases outside the gene matches. The CDR3 is CASSFHPRGSSYNEQFF. The CDR3 region has the DNA TGCGCCAGCAGCTTCCATCCTCGCGGGAGCTCCTACAATGAGCAGTTCTTC.

This clonotype was seen a handful of times. The chain has TRBV12-3 or TRBV12-4 and TRBJ2-5, with D uncertain. V was shortened by 3 bases and J by 7 bases, with 9 bases between the two germline ends. The CDR3 totals 12 residues. The CDR3 reads CASSFAEMTQYF. In DNA form, the CDR3 reads TGTGCCAGCAGTTTCGCTGAGATGACCCAGTACTTC.

This chain links TRBV25-1 with TRBJ2-3, with D possibly TRBD2 on 7 matching bases. CDR3 length: 13 amino acids. V lost 7 bases and J 4 bases, leaving 12 bases between the germline ends. The V gene's germline CDR1 is MGHDK and CDR2 SYGVNS. CDR3 DNA: TGTGCCAGCACCCGGGGGGCGGCAGATACGCAGTATTTT. It codes for CASTRGAADTQYF. Together with reference TRBV25-1 and TRBJ2-3, the CDR3 gives the full variable domain: EADIYQTPRYLVIGTGKKITLECSQTMGHDKMYWYQQDPGMELHLIHYSYGVNSTEKGDLSSESTVSRIRTEHFPLTLESARPSHTSQYLCASTRGAADTQYFGPGTRLTVL.

The chain couples TRBV12-3 or TRBV12-4 to TRBJ2-1; 10 bases match TRBD2. The V segment lost 0 bases and the J segment 4 bases; nucleotides outside the gene matches: 3. This CDR3 is 16 amino acids long. CDR3 nucleotide sequence: TGTGCCAGCAGTTTAGCCACTAGCGGGGTATACAATGAGCAGTTCTTC. Its protein product is CASSLATSGVYNEQFF.

V gene TRBV6-1 combines with J gene TRBJ2-7; 8 bases line up with TRBD2. V lost 0 bases and J lost 2; bases outside the gene matches: 3. The CDR3 is 15 amino acids. Per germline, CDR1 MNHNS and CDR2 SASEGT. In DNA, the CDR3 is TGTGCCAGCAGTGAAGCTTGGGGACTAGCCTACGAGCAGTACTTC. It yields the protein CASSEAWGLAYEQYF.

Of note for this clonotype: The junction departs from germline at one end; a sequencing error may be responsible. The chain's CDR3 is CASILGTSGTLADTQYF. CDR3 sequence (DNA): TGTGCCAGCATCTTGGGGACTAGCGGGACTTTGGCAGATACGCAGTATTTT. The V and J genes are TRBV5-6 and TRBJ2-3; 13 positions match TRBD2. The CDR3 covers 17 residues. Germline V gene sequence: CDR1 SGHDT, CDR2 YYEEEE.

This clonotype came up many times. V is TRBV5-1 and J is TRBJ2-7; D is perhaps TRBD1 or TRBD2 (5 bases each). V lost 4 bases and J lost 0, with 11 bases in between. CDR3 length equals 14 residues. Germline V CDR1 and CDR2: SGHRS, YFSETQ. The CDR3 DNA reads as TGCGCCAGCAGCCCGGGGACGTACTCCTACGAGCAGTACTTC. Encoded protein: CASSPGTYSYEQYF.

There are a few counts of this clonotype. The chain links TRBV5-1 to TRBJ2-3; D not certain. V dropped 0 bases and J dropped 1 base, with 12 bases sitting between them. The CDR3 totals 16 residues. In germline, CDR1 is SGHRS, CDR2 YFSETQ. The CDR3 nucleotides are TGCGCCAGCAGCTTGGACTCCCACCGGGGCACAGATACGCAGTATTTT. It is translated as CASSLDSHRGTDTQYF.

The gene calls are TRBV9 and TRBJ2-3; TRBD2 aligns across 7 bases. CDR3 length equals 15 residues. Trimming cost V 3 bases and J 2 bases; bases outside gene matches: 6. Per the germline V gene, CDR1 is SGDLS and CDR2 is YYNGEE. CDR3 protein: CASSARAGTTDTQYF. For the CDR3, the DNA is TGTGCCAGCAGCGCTAGAGCGGGGACCACAGATACGCAGTATTTT.

This chain connects TRBV20-1 to TRBJ2-1; 10 bases are a match to TRBD1. The ends lost 5 bases at V and 4 bases at J; junction bases unmatched: 5. Germline V gene lookup returns CDR1 DFQATT and CDR2 SNEGSKA (reference sequence). The CDR3 has 14 amino acids. This CDR3 reads CSAGQGGLYNEQFF. The CDR3 DNA reads as TGCAGTGCTGGACAGGGGGGTTTATACAATGAGCAGTTCTTC.

The genes are TRBV4-1 and TRBJ2-4, with 7 bases aligning to TRBD2. Trimming took 1 base from V and 0 from J; bases not matched to a gene: 6. The CDR3 covers 17 residues. Looked up from germline, CDR1 is MGHRA and CDR2 is YSYEKL. CDR3 sequence (DNA): TGCGCCAGCAGCCAAGTCTTGACGGGGGGAGCCAAAAACATTCAGTACTTC. Translation gives CASSQVLTGGAKNIQYF.

This clonotype was seen more than once but under ten times. The CDR3 here is CASSVVTSGSTGELFF. DNA of the CDR3: TGTGCCAGCAGCGTAGTAACTAGCGGATCCACCGGGGAGCTGTTTTTT. The chain carries TRBV9 and TRBJ2-2; 8 bases are a match to TRBD2. V lost 0 bases and J lost 4; bases outside the gene matches: 5. CDR3 length: 16 amino acids. From germline, CDR1 is SGDLS and CDR2 YYNGEE.

This clonotype came up many times. The V and J genes are TRBV5-6 and TRBJ2-5; D unresolved. V gave up 0 bases and J gave up 1 base, with 7 bases separating them. Germline V CDR1 and CDR2: SGHDT, YYEEEE. The length of the CDR3 is 14 residues. In DNA, the CDR3 is TGTGCCAGCAGCTTGGGAGGACCCCAAGAGACCCAGTACTTC. Translating gives CASSLGGPQETQYF.

This clonotype came up a few times. The chain employs TRBV5-1 and TRBJ2-6, with D perhaps TRBD1 or TRBD2 (5 bases each). The CDR3 consists of 22 residues. CDR1 is SGHRS, CDR2 YFSETQ, per germline. V dropped 1 base and J dropped 0 bases, with 26 bases sitting between them. For the CDR3, the DNA is TGCGCCAGCAGCTTGTTTCTCTTTCCGGATCCGGGACGCAGCTCTGGGGCCAACGTCCTGACTTTC. Protein product: CASSLFLFPDPGRSSGANVLTF.